Below, one T cell receptor (beta chain) is given with its context. What it recognizes is unknown. This sequence may be a read error, since a much larger clone differs from it by one base. Without the conserved terminal phenylalanine or tryptophan, this CDR3 likely stems from a read error. The data stem from a study of T cell repertoires in cytomegalovirus infection. Looking at the study overall: Public TCR beta signatures indicated both CMV infection and matching HLA type.

Whole-study results and caveats: The response measured ex vivo was dominated by TCR beta clonotypes (HLA-C-restricted and CMV-specific). Frequencies of public TCR beta families were cumulated, and this identified carriers of CMV plus the relevant HLA.

Germline V CDR1 and CDR2: SEHNR, FQNEAQ (reference sequence). The length of the CDR3 is 11 residues. V lost 4 bases to trimming and J lost 4 bases, with 5 bases between them. MiXCR, run by TCRdb on the reads, gives a single entry per CDR3 protein. The sample consists of 35,000 to 55,000 distinct CDR3 sequences, approximately 22% of them appearing once. Sequencing was performed on PBMCs, sequenced either directly or after in vitro stimulation (not recorded which). The clonotype was recovered from a human donor in good health (CMV status not recorded). Some clones in this sample may be carry-over from other donors' samples. This chain uses TRBV7-9 with TRBJ2-7; no clear D gene. This chain's CDR3 is CASSYLYEQYS. The CDR3 nucleotides read TGTGCCAGCAGCTACCTTTACGAGCAGTACTCC.